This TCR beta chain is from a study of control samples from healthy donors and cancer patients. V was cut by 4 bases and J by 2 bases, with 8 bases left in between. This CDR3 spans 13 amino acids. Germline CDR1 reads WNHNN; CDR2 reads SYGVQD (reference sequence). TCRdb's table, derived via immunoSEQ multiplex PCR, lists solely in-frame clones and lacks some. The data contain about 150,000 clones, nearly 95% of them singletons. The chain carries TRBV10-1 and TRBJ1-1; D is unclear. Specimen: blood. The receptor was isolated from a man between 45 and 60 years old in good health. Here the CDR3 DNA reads TGCGCCAGCAGTGTTGGAATTAACACTGAAGCTTTCTTT. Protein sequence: CASSVGINTEAFF.